A single TCR beta chain is shown here with its context. Only a few counts were recorded for this clone. Its antigen has not been determined. Base qualities were left out, and no much larger clone turns up one base away. From a lookup of the germline V gene (reference sequence), CDR1 and CDR2 are DFQATT and SNEGSKA. The CDR3 runs 14 residues from the cysteine to the phenylalanine. The entry retains the CDR3 DNA only, 42 bases that are in frame from base 1. V has 3 bases trimmed and J has 6 bases trimmed; junction bases matching no gene number 6. The data were taken from a study of control samples from healthy donors and cancer patients (dated by TCRdb to 2018 to 2021). Libraries came from the immunoSEQ multiplex PCR assay. Not all clones reach the TCRdb copy of this immuneACCESS table, which keeps in-frame sequences only. Checked studies attribute under half of the gap to unresolved V genes and leave the rest unexplained. Here the sample has roughly 150,000 clones; 88% occur a single time. The ten largest clones take up about 1.7% of the sample.

The V gene is TRBV20-1 and the J gene is TRBJ1-2, with TRBD1 identical over 11 junction bases. This sequence was found in a man in his late teens or twenties in good health. Material: blood. The CDR3 reads as follows: CSASEKGQGDGYTF. Read as DNA, the sequence is TGCAGTGCTAGTGAGAAGGGACAGGGGGATGGCTACACCTTC.